A single sample is the source of the 24 T cell receptor beta chains below, sequenced in a study of CD8+CD57+ T cells in acquired aplastic anemia. Genomic DNA acted as the template from which TCR beta VDJ combination and CDR3 sequence profiling were carried out. One entry per CDR3 protein, called by TCRdb with MiXCR from the reads. Of some 170,000 distinct CDR3 sequences in the sample, over 55% were seen once. Only patients with CD8+CD57+ cell expansion on flow cytometry were chosen for sequencing. What was sequenced was sorted CD4+, CD8+, or CD8+CD57+ T cells (not recorded which) from PBMCs. These receptor sequences come from a human donor with aplastic anemia.

V usage is TRBV6-6 and J usage is TRBJ1-6; 9 positions agree with TRBD1. CDR3 length equals 15 residues. Trimming cost V 3 bases and J 7 bases; bases outside gene matches: 4. Per germline, CDR1 MNHNY and CDR2 SVGAGI (reference sequence). This CDR3 is CASSYIDRGNSPLHF. DNA for the CDR3: TGTGCCAGCAGTTATATTGACAGGGGGAATTCACCCCTCCACTTT.

Only one count was recorded for this clonotype. The chain couples TRBV2 to TRBJ2-7; no firm D call. The V end was cut by 6 bases, the J end by 5 bases, with 14 bases between. Germline V gives CDR1 SNHLY, CDR2 FYNNEI. The CDR3 loop spans 13 amino acids. The CDR3 nucleotides read TGTGCCAGCAGCGGCTTTACGATTGACGAGCAGTACTTC. Residues: CASSGFTIDEQYF. The full variable domain, in which reference TRBV2 and TRBJ2-7 provide the parts outside the CDR3, is EPEVTQTPSHQVTQMGQEVILRCVPISNHLYFYWYRQILGQKVEFLVSFYNNEISEKSEIFDDQFSVERPDGSNFTLKIRSTKLEDSAMYFCASSGFTIDEQYFGPGTRLTVT.

The J gene is TRBJ1-4, the V gene TRBV2; D might be TRBD1 (5 bases). The germline V and J ends were trimmed by 2 bases and 2 bases, with 9 bases remaining between them. The CDR3 length is 15 residues. Germline values: CDR1 SNHLY, CDR2 FYNNEI. The CDR3 DNA sequence: TGTGCCAGCAGTGAATTTGGGGACACTAATGAAAAACTGTTTTTT. Protein product: CASSEFGDTNEKLFF.

This clonotype is termed medium-sized. This chain joins TRBV2 and TRBJ2-7; TRBD2 aligns across 7 bases. This CDR3 comprises 15 residues. With V trimmed by 3 bases and J by 4 bases, 9 bases remained unmatched. The germline V gene encodes CDR1 SNHLY and CDR2 FYNNEI. CDR3 bases: TGTGCCAGCAGTGATCTCGGACTAGAGTGGTACGAGCAGTACTTC. It encodes CASSDLGLEWYEQYF.

This clonotype was recorded many times. The chain uses TRBV12-3 or TRBV12-4 and TRBJ1-2; D is uncertain. This CDR3 contains 13 residues. V was pared by 4 bases and J by 3 bases, with 9 bases between. CDR3 amino acids: CASSSRLYYGYTF. DNA for the CDR3: TGTGCCAGCAGTTCCAGACTATACTATGGCTACACCTTC.

This rearrangement joins TRBV7-7 to TRBJ2-5, with D tentatively TRBD1 (5 bases). This CDR3 is built from 15 residues. Germline V lookup: CDR1 SSHAT, CDR2 FNYEAQ (reference sequence). The V end lost 1 base, the J end lost 5 bases, and 14 bases lay between the germline ends. The CDR3 region has the DNA TGTGCCAGCAGCTTAGGTACAGGCTCCGGGGAGACCCAGTACTTC. Protein sequence: CASSLGTGSGETQYF.

This clonotype was recorded a few times. The chain carries TRBV10-2 and TRBJ1-4; D remains unclear. From germline, CDR1 is WSHSY and CDR2 SAAADI. Trimming cost V 3 bases and J 3 bases, with 5 bases left between them. The CDR3 consists of 13 residues. CDR3 in DNA: TGCGCCAGCAGTGACAGCCCTAATGAAAAACTGTTTTTT. Translated: CASSDSPNEKLFF.

This rearrangement joins TRBV2 to TRBJ2-1; 9 nucleotides align to TRBD2. Germline CDR1 is SNHLY and CDR2 is FYNNEI. J lost 7 bases, V lost 4 bases, and 5 bases had no gene match. This CDR3 is 14 amino acids long. The CDR3, as DNA: TGTGCCAGCAGTGTATCCCTAGCGGGGAATGAGCAGTTCTTC. Its translation: CASSVSLAGNEQFF.

The V gene is TRBV2, the J gene TRBJ2-7; D may correspond to TRBD1 or TRBD2 (5 bases each). The germline V and J ends were trimmed by 8 bases and 5 bases, with 22 bases remaining between them. The CDR3 has 15 residues. Looked up from germline, CDR1 is SNHLY and CDR2 is FYNNEI. The CDR3 region has the DNA TGTGCCAGCTGGGGGTGGGGCCTAAAGCACCACGAGCAGTACTTC. Its translation: CASWGWGLKHHEQYF. The full variable domain, rest sourced from reference TRBV2 and TRBJ2-7, is EPEVTQTPSHQVTQMGQEVILRCVPISNHLYFYWYRQILGQKVEFLVSFYNNEISEKSEIFDDQFSVERPDGSNFTLKIRSTKLEDSAMYFCASWGWGLKHHEQYFGPGTRLTVT.

This chain connects TRBV24-1 to TRBJ2-1, with 9 bases matching TRBD2. This CDR3 has 14 amino acids. Germline lookup yields CDR1 KGHDR and CDR2 SFDVKD. V lost 11 bases and J lost 0; bases outside the gene matches: 4. CDR3 loop: CAMRLADSYNEQFF. As DNA, the CDR3 is TGTGCCATGAGACTAGCGGACTCCTACAATGAGCAGTTCTTC.

CDR3 protein: CASTAGVSGNTIYF. For the CDR3, the DNA is TGTGCCAGTACGGCAGGCGTCTCTGGAAACACCATATATTTT. This sequence joins TRBV19 and TRBJ1-3; the D is unclear. Per germline, CDR1 LNHDA and CDR2 SQIVND (reference sequence). CDR3 size: 14 residues. V was clipped by 7 bases and J by 0 bases, with 10 bases between them.

The chain links TRBV4-1 to TRBJ2-7; no definite D call. Germline assignment: CDR1 MGHRA and CDR2 YSYEKL. The CDR3 is 14 residues long. Deletions cut 1 base from V and 0 bases from J, with 7 bases between. The CDR3 loop is CASSQGRSSYEQYF. CDR3 nucleotides: TGCGCCAGCAGCCAAGGTCGCAGCTCCTACGAGCAGTACTTC.

J is TRBJ2-7 and V is TRBV20-1; D is undetermined. The CDR3 sequence is 11 residues long. The ends were cut back, 7 bases at V and 6 bases at J, with 13 bases in the middle. Germline-derived CDR1 and CDR2 are DFQATT and SNEGSKA (reference sequence). The CDR3 region is CSVTMGREQYF. CDR3 nucleotides: TGCAGTGTTACTATGGGCCGCGAGCAGTACTTC.

As regards this clonotype: Because the CDR3 is missing its conserved closing phenylalanine or tryptophan, this is likely a read error. It is unclear where the CDR3 begins or ends on the DNA, so no DNA is shown, and the CDR3 is as TCRdb lists it. This chain's CDR3 is CATSRGDR. The chain joins TRBV15 to TRBJ2-7; the D segment call TRBD1 is taken from the table without a DNA check. The CDR3 is 8 residues long, counting both termini. Germline CDR1 reads LNHNV; CDR2 reads YYDKDF (reference sequence).

This chain connects TRBV2 to TRBJ1-1; 12 positions match TRBD1. Germline V gene lookup returns CDR1 SNHLY and CDR2 FYNNEI. V was pared by 5 bases and J by 4 bases, with 17 bases of the junction left unmatched. This CDR3 is 19 amino acids long. The CDR3 loop reads CASSSYLRDRGRGGTEAFF. In nucleotides, the CDR3 is TGTGCCAGCAGTTCCTACCTACGGGACAGGGGGCGCGGAGGCACTGAAGCTTTCTTT.

This clonotype showed up many times. The chain combines TRBV5-1 with TRBJ1-6, with D unresolved. Germline CDR1 is SGHRS and CDR2 is YFSETQ. The CDR3 consists of 17 residues. Trimming took off 0 bases at V and 5 bases at J, with 15 bases between the two ends. CDR3 residues: CASSLGFHTTDNSPLHF. The CDR3 nucleotides are TGCGCCAGCAGCTTGGGGTTCCACACAACGGATAATTCACCCCTCCACTTT.

The chain has TRBV12-3 or TRBV12-4 and TRBJ2-3; 10 positions agree with TRBD2. This CDR3 has 18 residues. With 6 bases clipped from V and 0 bases from J, the junction kept 12 bases outside the gene matches. CDR3 loop: CASSTTSGEFSSTDTQYF. The CDR3 coding sequence is TGTGCCAGCAGCACTACTAGCGGGGAGTTCTCTAGCACAGATACGCAGTATTTT.

This chain uses TRBV7-8 with TRBJ2-1, with D tentatively TRBD2 (6 bases). The V gene's germline CDR1 is SGHVS and CDR2 FQNEAQ. V was cut by 0 bases and J by 11 bases, with 8 bases left in between. CDR3 length: 12 amino acids. This CDR3 is CASSLARGQQFF. The CDR3 DNA reads as TGTGCCAGCAGCTTAGCGCGGGGTCAGCAGTTCTTC.

The chain employs TRBV6-6 and TRBJ2-7; D is unresolved. Between the trimmed V and J ends, which lost 6 bases and 7 bases, there was a span of 13 bases. Germline V CDR1 and CDR2: MNHNY, SVGAGI (reference sequence). This CDR3 is 12 amino acids long. The CDR3, as DNA: TGTGCCAGCAGGTATCGTCACGGGGAGCAGTACTTC. Its protein is CASRYRHGEQYF.

The chain recombines TRBV7-9 with TRBJ1-5; D is possibly TRBD1 (6 bases). Looked up from germline, CDR1 is SEHNR and CDR2 is FQNEAQ (reference sequence). CDR3 size: 14 residues. V gave up 5 bases and J gave up 6 bases, with 14 bases separating them. The CDR3, as DNA: TGTGCCAGCAGCCAGGGGAGGGCAGGTCAGCCCCAGCATTTT. Translation gives CASSQGRAGQPQHF.

This chain joins TRBV24-1 and TRBJ2-3; 9 bases fit TRBD2. The CDR3 is 20 amino acids. Trimming at V came to 1 base and at J to 0 bases, leaving 13 bases not matched to a gene. CDR1 and CDR2 (germline): KGHDR, SFDVKD. The CDR3 region is CATSDFKTSGIASSTDTQYF. In DNA form, the CDR3 reads TGTGCCACCAGTGATTTTAAGACTAGCGGAATCGCCTCTAGCACAGATACGCAGTATTTT.

The gene calls are TRBV7-9 and TRBJ2-7, with D perhaps matching TRBD1 or TRBD2 (5 bases each). Trimming took off 5 bases at V and 3 bases at J, with 20 bases between the two ends. This CDR3 has 16 amino acids. Germline V lookup: CDR1 SEHNR, CDR2 FQNEAQ (reference sequence). CDR3 residues: CASSHRSGTVGYEQYF. DNA for the CDR3: TGTGCCAGCAGCCATCGGTCCGGGACGGTAGGCTACGAGCAGTACTTC. Complete variable domain (other parts from reference TRBV7-9 and TRBJ2-7): DTGVSQNPRHKITKRGQNVTFRCDPISEHNRLYWYRQTLGQGPEFLTYFQNEAQLEKSRLLSDRFSAERPKGSFSTLEIQRTEQGDSAMYLCASSHRSGTVGYEQYFGPGTRLTVT.

The count of this clonotype is one. The rearrangement uses TRBV24-1 and TRBJ2-5; 7 bases map to TRBD1. The trim removed 6 bases at V and 5 bases at J, leaving 14 bases unmatched. This CDR3 is built from 16 residues. Germline lookup yields CDR1 KGHDR and CDR2 SFDVKD. The CDR3 DNA sequence: TGTGCCACCAGTTCGAACAAGGGACAGCTTGGGGAGACCCAGTACTTC. Translated, it gives CATSSNKGQLGETQYF.

The V call is TRBV19, the J call TRBJ1-1; D might be TRBD1 (6 bases). V lost 3 bases to trimming and J lost 4 bases, with 9 bases between them. The CDR3 sequence is 13 residues long. CDR1 is LNHDA, CDR2 SQIVND, per germline (reference sequence). The CDR3 spells CASSMRGVTEAFF. The CDR3 region has the DNA TGTGCCAGTAGTATGAGGGGGGTCACTGAAGCTTTCTTT.